This TCR beta chain was sequenced for a study of T cells in Graves' hyperthyroidism and ophthalmopathy. Study-wide results and limits: The blood repertoire included most of the expanded thyroid clonotypes above 0.001. Before onset, ophthalmopathy was predicted by the model a median about six months earlier.

RNA transcripts gave rise to amplified TCR beta CDR3 regions. HTBI primers drove first-round RT-PCR of the TCR CDR3. TCRdb reprocessed the multiplex PCR reads with MiXCR, giving one entry per CDR3 protein. The sample holds 690,000 or so distinct CDR3 sequences, about 17% seen once. A remark on this clonotype: Its antigen is undetermined. A junction boundary mismatches the germline segment, possibly from a read error.

Sequencing input: blood. This TCR came from a woman aged 45 to 65 with Graves' hyperthyroidism that later progressed to Graves' ophthalmopathy.

This CDR3 reads CASSLSDRATEAFF. As DNA, the CDR3 is TGCGCCAGCAGCCTCTCGGACAGGGCGACTGAAGCTTTCTTT. The rearrangement joins TRBV3-1 to TRBJ1-1, with TRBD1 matching 8 bases. The CDR3 consists of 14 residues. Germline V gene sequence: CDR1 LGHDT, CDR2 YNNKEL (reference sequence).